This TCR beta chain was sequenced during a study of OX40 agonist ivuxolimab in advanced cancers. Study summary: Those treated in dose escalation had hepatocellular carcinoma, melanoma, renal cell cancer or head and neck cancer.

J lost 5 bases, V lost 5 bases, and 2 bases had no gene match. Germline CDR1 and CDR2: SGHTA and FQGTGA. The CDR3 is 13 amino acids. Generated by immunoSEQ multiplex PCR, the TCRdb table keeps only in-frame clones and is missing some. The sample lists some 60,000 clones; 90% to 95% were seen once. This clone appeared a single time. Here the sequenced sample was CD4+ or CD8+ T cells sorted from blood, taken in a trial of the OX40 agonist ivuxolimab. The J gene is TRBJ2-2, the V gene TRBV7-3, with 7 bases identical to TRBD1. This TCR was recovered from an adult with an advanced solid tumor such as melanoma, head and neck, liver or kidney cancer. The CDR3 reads CASSTGVTGELFF. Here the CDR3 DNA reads TGTGCCAGCAGCACAGGGGTGACCGGGGAGCTGTTTTTT.